Presented here are 6 T cell receptor beta chains from one specimen sequenced in a study of blood T cell repertoires in COVID-19. Sequencing used immunoSEQ multiplex PCR; TCRdb keeps in-frame clones, though not all of them. The data show over 250,000 clones, about 70% seen once. Material: peripheral blood. Source of these receptors: a woman older than 75 with acute or convalescent COVID-19.

This chain links TRBV5-1 with TRBJ1-2; D is possibly TRBD1 (5 bases). From germline, CDR1 is SGHRS and CDR2 YFSETQ. V dropped 4 bases and J dropped 3 bases, with 10 bases sitting between them. The CDR3 is 13 amino acids. CDR3 region: CASSRDSYYGYTF. The CDR3 nucleotides are TGCGCCAGCAGCCGAGACAGTTACTATGGCTACACCTTC.

The rearrangement links TRBV7-3 to TRBJ2-7, with TRBD1 matching 8 bases. Trimming cost V 5 bases and J 1 base; bases outside gene matches: 4. Per the germline V gene, CDR1 is SGHTA and CDR2 is FQGTGA. There are 14 residues in the CDR3. The CDR3 DNA sequence: TGTGCCAGCAGCAAGACAGGGGAATCCTACGAGCAGTACTTC. It translates to CASSKTGESYEQYF.

This clone was counted only a few times. V gene TRBV6-6 combines with J gene TRBJ2-7; the D gene is possibly TRBD1 (6 bases). The V and J ends lost 6 bases and 5 bases respectively, with 17 bases between them. In germline, CDR1 is MNHNY, CDR2 SVGAGI (reference sequence). The CDR3 is 14 amino acids. The DNA of the CDR3 is TGTGCCAGCAGCCCTGGGCAGGGGCTCAACGAGCAGTACTTC. Translated, it gives CASSPGQGLNEQYF.

The chain couples TRBV6-1 to TRBJ1-4; D remains ambiguous. V was shortened by 0 bases and J by 7 bases, with 9 bases between the two germline ends. The CDR3 has 14 amino acids. Germline-derived CDR1 and CDR2 are MNHNS and SASEGT. The CDR3 bases are TGTGCCAGCAGTGAAGCCGGGGTGGGTGAAAAACTGTTTTTT. Translating gives CASSEAGVGEKLFF.

This chain uses TRBV28 with TRBJ2-7, with TRBD2 identical over 7 bases. This CDR3 contains 13 residues. V lost 3 bases, J lost 6 bases, and 5 bases stayed unmatched. Germline CDR1 is MDHEN and CDR2 is SYDVKM. CDR3 residues: CASSFGGRGEQYF. In DNA form, the CDR3 reads TGTGCCAGCAGTTTCGGTGGGAGGGGCGAGCAGTACTTC.

This clone was seen only a few times. The genes are TRBV5-1 and TRBJ2-2; 7 bases map to TRBD1. Germline V lookup: CDR1 SGHRS, CDR2 YFSETQ. V gave up 5 bases and J gave up 3 bases; unmatched junction bases: 10. The CDR3 totals 16 residues. Here the CDR3 DNA reads TGCGCCAGCAGTCCTTTACAGGGGCTGGACACCGGGGAGCTGTTTTTT. It is translated as CASSPLQGLDTGELFF. The full variable domain, completed using reference TRBV5-1 and TRBJ2-2, is KAGVTQTPRYLIKTRGQQVTLSCSPISGHRSVSWYQQTPGQGLQFLFEYFSETQRNKGNFPGRFSGRQFSNSRSEMNVSTLELGDSALYLCASSPLQGLDTGELFFGEGSRLTVL.